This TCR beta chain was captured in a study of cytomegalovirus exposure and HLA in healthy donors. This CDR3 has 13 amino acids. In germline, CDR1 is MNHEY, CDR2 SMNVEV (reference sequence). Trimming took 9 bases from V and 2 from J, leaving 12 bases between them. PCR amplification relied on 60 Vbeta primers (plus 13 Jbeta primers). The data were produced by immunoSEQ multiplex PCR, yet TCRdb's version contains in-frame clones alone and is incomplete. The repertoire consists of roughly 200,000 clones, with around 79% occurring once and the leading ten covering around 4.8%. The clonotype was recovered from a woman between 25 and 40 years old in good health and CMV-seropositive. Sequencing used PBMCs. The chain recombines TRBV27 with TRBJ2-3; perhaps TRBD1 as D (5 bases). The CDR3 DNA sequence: TGTGCCAGTTTCTCAGGGTCCACAGATACGCAGTATTTT. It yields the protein CASFSGSTDTQYF.